The present entry profiles one T cell receptor beta chain with its context. The entry originates in a study of blood T cell repertoires in COVID-19. Only in-frame clones appear in the TCRdb table, and some are missing; sequencing was by immunoSEQ multiplex PCR. The sample has some 40,000 clones; about four fifths are singletons. This CDR3 comprises 17 residues. CDR1 is MGHRA, CDR2 YSYEKL, per germline. The V gene end was trimmed by 4 bases and the J gene end by 0 bases; junction bases not matched to a gene: 9. The receptor was isolated from a man aged 45-65 years with active or convalescent COVID-19. Sequencing was done on a sample of peripheral blood. The chain couples TRBV4-1 to TRBJ2-3, with TRBD2 matching over 8 bases. CDR3 bases: TGCGCCAGCAGCCCCTTTTTGCGGGGGGCCAGCACAGATACGCAGTATTTT. Translating it yields CASSPFLRGASTDTQYF.